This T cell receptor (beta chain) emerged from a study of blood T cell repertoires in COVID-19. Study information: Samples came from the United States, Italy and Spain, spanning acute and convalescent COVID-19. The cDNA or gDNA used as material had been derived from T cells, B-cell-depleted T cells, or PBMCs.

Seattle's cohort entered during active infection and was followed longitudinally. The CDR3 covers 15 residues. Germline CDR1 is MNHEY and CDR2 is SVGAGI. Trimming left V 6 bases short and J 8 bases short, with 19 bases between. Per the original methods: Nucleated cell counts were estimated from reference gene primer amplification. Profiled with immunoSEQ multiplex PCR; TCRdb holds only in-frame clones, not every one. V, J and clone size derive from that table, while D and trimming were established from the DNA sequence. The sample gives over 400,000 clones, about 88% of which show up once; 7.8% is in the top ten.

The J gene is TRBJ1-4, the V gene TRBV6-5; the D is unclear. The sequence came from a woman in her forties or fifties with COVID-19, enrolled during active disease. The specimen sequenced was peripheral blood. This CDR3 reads CASSLTGQPSEKLFF. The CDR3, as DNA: TGTGCCAGCAGCCTAACGGGTCAGCCATCGGAAAAACTGTTTTTT.